These 21 T cell receptor beta chains came from one sample sequenced in a study of glioma-infiltrating T cells. The iRepertoire nested amplicon-rescue multiplex PCR amplified TCR alpha and beta CDR3s from RNA. Each CDR3 protein gets one entry after TCRdb re-called the multiplex PCR reads with MiXCR. The sample lists some 10,000 distinct CDR3 sequences; 56% were seen once. The sequenced material came from glioma tissue, nonneoplastic brain tissue, or PBMCs (not recorded which). These receptors came from a human donor with low-grade glioma or glioblastoma, undergoing nonglioma brain surgery, or in good health (not recorded which).

This clonotype was found once. The junction departs from germline at one end; a sequencing error may be responsible. This rearrangement joins TRBV28 to TRBJ2-5; 7 bases align to TRBD1. The CDR3 runs 13 residues. In germline, CDR1 is MDHEN, CDR2 SYDVKM. For the CDR3, the DNA is TGTGCAAGCAGACGACAGGGTTCCGGGACCCAGTACTTC. Translating it yields CASRRQGSGTQYF.

This clonotype was counted at least ten times. V is TRBV10-3 and J is TRBJ2-5; a possible D gene is TRBD2 (5 bases). The CDR3 totals 13 residues. V was cut by 4 bases and J by 2 bases, with 8 bases left in between. CDR1 ENHRY and CDR2 SYGVKD come from the germline V gene. Written as DNA, the CDR3 is TGTGCCATCAGTGTTACGGGACAAGAGACCCAGTACTTC. Translated: CAISVTGQETQYF.

In its sample, this clonotype is medium-sized. V is TRBV7-2 and J is TRBJ2-5; D might be TRBD1 or TRBD2, each matching 5 bases. The CDR3 sequence is 15 residues long. Germline assignment: CDR1 SGHTA and CDR2 FQGNSA. Trimming took 5 bases from V and 1 from J, leaving 14 bases between them. In nucleotides, the CDR3 is TGTGCCAGCAGCCGAACTTACGGGACCCAAGAGACCCAGTACTTC. It codes for CASSRTYGTQETQYF.

V is TRBV2 and J is TRBJ2-1; D possibly corresponds to TRBD2 (6 bases). This CDR3 is built from 12 residues. Germline V gene sequence: CDR1 SNHLY, CDR2 FYNNEI. This CDR3 reads CVSHSGGGEQFF. The CDR3 DNA sequence: TGTGTTAGTCACTCCGGGGGAGGTGAGCAGTTCTTC.

Comments on this clonotype: One junction end disagrees with the germline gene, perhaps due to a read error. The rearrangement links TRBV28 to TRBJ1-1; D not certain. Germline V gene lookup returns CDR1 MDHEN and CDR2 SYDVKM. The CDR3 consists of 13 residues. CDR3 in DNA: TGTGCCATCAGTTTTGGTGGGCGCACTGAAGCTTTCTTT. This translates into CAISFGGRTEAFF.

Details on this clonotype: An end of the junction differs from the germline gene, which may be a read error. This chain uses TRBV12-3 or TRBV12-4 with TRBJ1-5; 7 bases agree with TRBD1. The CDR3 consists of 18 residues. DNA of the CDR3: TGTGCCAGCAGCTACACTAGAACAACAGGGGTAAGCAATCAGCCCGAGCATTTT. Amino acids: CASSYTRTTGVSNQPEHF.

V usage is TRBV10-3 and J usage is TRBJ2-1, with 10 bases aligning to TRBD2. Germline lookup yields CDR1 ENHRY and CDR2 SYGVKD. V lost 3 bases to trimming and J lost 7 bases; unmatched junction nucleotides: 12. The CDR3 loop spans 17 amino acids. CDR3 sequence (DNA): TGTGCCATCAGTGATGAAAATCTAGCGGGAGCACAGAATGAGCAGTTCTTC. It encodes CAISDENLAGAQNEQFF.

The rearrangement joins TRBV7-9 to TRBJ2-5; the D is unclear. Germline V gene data show CDR1 as SEHNR and CDR2 as FQNEAQ (reference sequence). V was shortened by 2 bases and J by 0 bases, with 1 base between the two germline ends. The CDR3 contains 12 residues. The CDR3 sequence: CASSLHQETQYF. CDR3 in DNA: TGTGCCAGCAGCTTACACCAAGAGACCCAGTACTTC.

Turning to this clonotype: One junction end does not reproduce the germline sequence, and a read error may be involved. The chain couples TRBV28 to TRBJ2-7; 10 positions match TRBD2. Germline-derived CDR1 and CDR2 are MDHEN and SYDVKM. There are 15 residues in the CDR3. This CDR3 reads CARRVSGRRTYEQYF. The CDR3 coding sequence is TGTGCCCGCAGAGTTAGCGGGAGGAGGACCTACGAACAGTACTTC.

This clonotype was observed a few times. This chain links TRBV28 with TRBJ2-3; 12 bases fit TRBD1. This CDR3 region has 17 residues. CDR1 is MDHEN and CDR2 is SYDVKM in the germline V gene. The trim removed 5 bases at V and 15 bases at J, leaving 21 bases unmatched. The CDR3 reads CASSTNWDRGPLTIVYF. The CDR3 coding sequence is TGTGCCAGCAGTACGAACTGGGACAGGGGGCCACTCACGATCGTTTATTTT.

The chain couples TRBV28 to TRBJ2-1; 7 nucleotides agree with TRBD1. From germline, CDR1 is MDHEN and CDR2 SYDVKM. The CDR3 has 15 residues. The ends lost 7 bases at V and 6 bases at J; junction bases unmatched: 12. CDR3 loop: CASIEQGDGVNEQFF. The CDR3 nucleotides are TGTGCCAGCATAGAGCAGGGGGACGGTGTCAATGAGCAGTTCTTC.

This sequence joins TRBV3-1 and TRBJ2-7; 12 nucleotides match TRBD2. V lost 6 bases, J lost 8 bases, and 14 bases stayed unmatched. Germline V lookup: CDR1 LGHDT, CDR2 YNNKEL (reference sequence). The CDR3 loop spans 16 amino acids. DNA of the CDR3: TGTGCCAGCAGACCGAGAGCTCTAGCGGGAGGGCCAAAGCAGTACTTC. Its translation: CASRPRALAGGPKQYF.

The sample holds many counts of this clonotype. The J gene is TRBJ2-1, the V gene TRBV7-2; D is undetermined. Per the germline V gene, CDR1 is SGHTA and CDR2 is FQGNSA. The ends were cut back, 5 bases at V and 2 bases at J, with 13 bases in the middle. This CDR3 is 15 amino acids long. The CDR3 coding sequence is TGTGCCAGCAGCCCAAGGGTCCACACCTACAATGAGCAGTTCTTC. It translates to CASSPRVHTYNEQFF.

This clonotype was detected once. One junction end disagrees with the germline gene, perhaps due to a read error. The J gene is TRBJ2-1, the V gene TRBV20-1; D gene uncertain. In germline, CDR1 is DFQATT, CDR2 SNEGSKA (reference sequence). The CDR3 extends over 13 amino acids. This chain's CDR3 is CSAREDRLNQQFF. The CDR3 nucleotides are TGCAGTGCTAGAGAAGACCGCCTCAATCAGCAGTTCTTC.

This clonotype was observed many times. One end of the junction varies from germline; a read error may be responsible. The V and J genes are TRBV3-1 and TRBJ2-5; D is perhaps TRBD1 or TRBD2 (5 bases each). The CDR3 length is 15 residues. Germline CDR1 LGHDT, CDR2 YNNKEL (reference sequence). For the CDR3, the DNA is TGTGCCATCAGCAAAAATCGGGGCCAAGCCGGGACCCAGTACTTC. Its protein product is CAISKNRGQAGTQYF.

The V call is TRBV12-3 or TRBV12-4, the J call TRBJ1-5; 7 nucleotides match TRBD1. The CDR3 is 14 residues long. With V trimmed by 4 bases and J by 13 bases, 13 bases remained unmatched. The CDR3 spells CASSSDRNRQTQHF. CDR3 DNA: TGTGCCAGCAGTTCGGACAGGAACCGCCAGACTCAGCATTTT.

Notes on this clonotype: At one of its ends the junction is not consistent with the germline gene, which may arise from a read error. The chain employs TRBV10-3 and TRBJ1-2; tentatively, D is TRBD1 (5 bases). The germline V gene has CDR1 ENHRY and CDR2 SYGVKD. The CDR3 sequence is 16 residues long. CDR3 in DNA: TGTGCCATCAGCGAAACTGACAGTCCAAGGAACTATGGCTGCACCTTC. Residues: CAISETDSPRNYGCTF.

This clonotype has at least ten counts. A read error is possible here, since a much larger clone lies one base away. The V call is TRBV20-1, the J call TRBJ2-1; D ambiguous. CDR3 size: 11 residues. CDR1 and CDR2 from the germline V gene are DFQATT and SNEGSKA (reference sequence). CDR3 sequence: CSAPTHNGQFF. In DNA, the CDR3 is TGCAGTGCGCCTACTCACAATGGGCAGTTCTTC.

Details on this clonotype: The junction shows a germline mismatch at one end, possibly a read error. This chain links TRBV20-1 with TRBJ2-7; D remains ambiguous. The CDR3 is 15 amino acids. The germline gives CDR1 DFQATT, CDR2 SNEGSKA (reference sequence). The chain's CDR3 is CSARDLTHSTYEKYF. The CDR3 coding sequence is TGCAGTGCTAGAGATCTGACCCACAGTACCTACGAGAAGTACTTC.

As for this clonotype: The junction shows a germline mismatch at one end, possibly a read error. CDR3 in amino acids: CSAPLIDRHNEQLF. The CDR3 bases are TGCAGCGCTCCGCTTATTGACAGACACAATGAGCAGCTCTTC. This sequence joins TRBV20-1 and TRBJ2-1; possibly TRBD1 for D (5 bases). CDR3 size: 14 residues. CDR1 is DFQATT and CDR2 is SNEGSKA in the germline V gene (reference sequence).

At least ten counts were recorded for this clonotype. This chain connects TRBV7-9 to TRBJ2-5; D call uncertain. Germline V gene data show CDR1 as SEHNR and CDR2 as FQNEAQ (reference sequence). The CDR3 length is 15 residues. Trimming removed 3 bases at V and 2 bases at J, with 13 bases between. The CDR3 nucleotides read TGTGCCAGCAGCTTCCCCGTGGGGATTCAAGAGACCCAGTACTTC. This encodes CASSFPVGIQETQYF.